This T cell receptor (beta chain) was recovered during a study of early T cells in non-severe SARS-CoV-2 infection. About the research overall: Sequencing targeted bulk RNA from unsorted whole blood, leaving chains unpaired.

Attachment of unique molecular identifiers was made to individual cDNA molecules. TCRdb recomputed calls from the 5' RACE reads with MiXCR, one row per CDR3 protein. The table lists about 69,000 distinct CDR3 sequences, about 9.4% of them singletons. Whole-study results and caveats: Private and CD4 specificities were missed by VDJdb matching, which favored anti-spike CD8 responses.

This clonotype was seen a few times. Its antigen remains unidentified. Germline lookup yields CDR1 MDHEN and CDR2 SYDVKM. The CDR3 spans 15 residues. The ends lost 5 bases at V and 2 bases at J; junction bases unmatched: 5. The sequence was collected from an adult who was a healthcare worker with PCR-confirmed SARS-CoV-2 infection or an uninfected control (not recorded which). Input material: whole blood. This rearrangement joins TRBV28 to TRBJ1-4; 7 bases map to TRBD1. The CDR3 is CASSVIGGTNEKLFF. DNA for the CDR3: TGTGCCAGCAGTGTCATAGGGGGCACTAATGAAAAACTGTTTTTT.